The clone carrying this TCR beta chain was counted many times. Its specificity is not known. The data originate from a study of cytomegalovirus exposure and HLA in healthy donors. Study-wide findings and caveats: The investigators catalogued 164 TCR beta chains as cytomegalovirus-associated. The authors confirmed in vitro that a few CMV-associated chains were specific for CMV antigens.

Germline V CDR1 and CDR2: SNHLY, FYNNEI. The V and J ends lost 9 bases and 9 bases, in that order; junction bases with no gene match: 13. There are 14 residues in the CDR3. The PCR employed 60 Vbeta primers together with 13 Jbeta primers. Profiling relied on immunoSEQ multiplex PCR, and the TCRdb table lists in-frame clones only, not all of them. The sample comprises more than 50,000 clones, around two thirds of which are singletons, and 19% rests with the top ten. The source is a woman between 55 and 75 years old in good health and CMV-seropositive. The chain has TRBV2 and TRBJ2-1, with 8 positions matching TRBD2. Input material: PBMCs. CDR3 in amino acids: CARGVGGDWSEQFF. The CDR3 DNA reads TGTGCCAGAGGGGTCGGGGGGGACTGGAGTGAGCAGTTCTTC.